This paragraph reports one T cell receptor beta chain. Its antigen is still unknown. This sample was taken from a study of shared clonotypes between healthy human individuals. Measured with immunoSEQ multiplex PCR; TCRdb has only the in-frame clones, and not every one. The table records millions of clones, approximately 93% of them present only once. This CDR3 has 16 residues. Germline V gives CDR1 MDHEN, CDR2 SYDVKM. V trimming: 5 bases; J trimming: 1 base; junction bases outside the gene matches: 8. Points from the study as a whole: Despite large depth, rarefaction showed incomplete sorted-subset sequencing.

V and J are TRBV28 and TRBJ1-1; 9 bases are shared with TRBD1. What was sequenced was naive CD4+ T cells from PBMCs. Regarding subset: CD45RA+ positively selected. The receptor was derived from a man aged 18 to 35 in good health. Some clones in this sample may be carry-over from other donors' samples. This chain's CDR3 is CASSPQPGQGNTEAFF. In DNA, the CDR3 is TGTGCCAGCAGTCCCCAACCGGGACAGGGGAACACTGAAGCTTTCTTT.